One sample yielded the 17 T cell receptor beta chains listed below, sequenced in a study of shared T cell receptors in the human thymus. The protocol was immunoSEQ multiplex PCR, while the TCRdb copy is restricted to in-frame clones and leaves out a portion. Here the sample spans about 660,000 clones, roughly 88% being singletons. Separately, the same data were catalogued under a study of human thymus T cells.

The sample consisted of thymocytes. The receptors shown here come from a boy under three years old with a congenital heart defect.

The gene calls are TRBV7-2 and TRBJ2-7, with 7 positions matching TRBD2. Per germline, CDR1 SGHTA and CDR2 FQGNSA. V lost 4 bases and J lost 4; bases outside the gene matches: 16. This CDR3 is 17 amino acids long. The CDR3 DNA is TGTGCCAGCAGCTCCTTGATGGGGCGGGAGCTTGGGTACGAGCAGTACTTC. It translates to CASSSLMGRELGYEQYF.

This clone appeared a single time. CDR3: CASLRRGETQYF. The CDR3 nucleotides are TGTGCCAGCCTGAGGAGGGGCGAGACCCAGTACTTC. The genes are TRBV21-1 and TRBJ2-5; the table's D call, TRBD2, has no DNA check behind it. TRBV21-1 is a known pseudogene. The CDR3 is 12 residues long.

The rearrangement links TRBV28 to TRBJ2-7; no definite D call. With 1 base removed from V and 4 bases from J, the gap between germline ends came to 5 bases. Germline CDR1 is MDHEN and CDR2 is SYDVKM. The CDR3 length is 12 residues. Here the CDR3 reads CASSLSQYEQYF. CDR3 DNA sequence: TGTGCCAGCAGTTTATCCCAGTACGAGCAGTACTTC.

The J gene is TRBJ1-2, the V gene TRBV28; no clear D gene. Germline V gene sequence: CDR1 MDHEN, CDR2 SYDVKM. This CDR3 contains 11 residues. V was clipped by 5 bases and J by 8 bases, with 9 bases between them. The CDR3 region has the DNA TGTGCCAGCAGTCCTTCGGGAGGCTACACCTTC. Amino acid sequence: CASSPSGGYTF.

Turning to this clone: The junction and the germline gene differ at one end; a read error may be behind it. J is TRBJ2-7 and V is TRBV20-1, with 10 bases lining up with TRBD2. Looked up from germline, CDR1 is DFQATT and CDR2 is SNEGSKA (reference sequence). The CDR3 totals 11 residues. Here the CDR3 DNA reads TGCAGGGCTAGCGGGAGCTACGAGCAGTACTTC. It specifies CRASGSYEQYF.

The chain combines TRBV27 with TRBJ1-5, with 9 nucleotides matching TRBD1. V shed 3 bases, J shed 7 bases, and the junction held 7 bases outside the gene matches. This CDR3 region has 15 residues. The germline CDR1 and CDR2 sequences are MNHEY and SMNVEV (reference sequence). The chain's CDR3 is CASSLGTGLRQPQHF. CDR3 in DNA: TGTGCCAGCAGTTTGGGGACAGGGCTGAGGCAGCCCCAGCATTTT.

The V call is TRBV18, the J call TRBJ2-1; 8 bases fit TRBD1. Germline V CDR1 and CDR2: KGHSH, LQKENI. CDR3 length equals 16 residues. Trimming cost V 0 bases and J 0 bases; bases outside gene matches: 1. This chain's CDR3 is CASSPPDRDSYNEQFF. The DNA for the CDR3 is TGTGCCAGCTCACCACCGGACAGGGACTCCTACAATGAGCAGTTCTTC.

This sequence joins TRBV10-3 and TRBJ2-1, with 10 bases aligning to TRBD2. Germline values: CDR1 ENHRY, CDR2 SYGVKD. Germline trimming cut 0 bases from V and 0 bases from J; bases unmatched to any gene: 5. CDR3 length: 18 residues. CDR3 bases: TGTGCCATCAGTGAGTCGGAGCGGGAGGGAAGCTCCTACAATGAGCAGTTCTTC. Its protein product is CAISESEREGSSYNEQFF.

The V gene is TRBV5-4, the J gene TRBJ1-1; 7 bases match TRBD1. The V gene's germline CDR1 is SGHNT and CDR2 YYREEE (reference sequence). Trimming at V came to 3 bases and at J to 1 base, leaving 6 bases not matched to a gene. The CDR3 spans 15 residues. The CDR3 here is CASSSQRDRNTEAFF. The CDR3 region has the DNA TGTGCCAGCAGCTCCCAAAGGGACAGGAACACTGAAGCTTTCTTT.

V and J are TRBV28 and TRBJ1-5; 9 positions match TRBD1. The J segment lost 4 bases and the V segment lost 6 bases, leaving 4 bases of the junction unmatched. This CDR3 has 14 amino acids. Per germline, CDR1 MDHEN and CDR2 SYDVKM. CDR3 sequence (DNA): TGTGCCAGCAGCATTGGGACAGGGAATCAGCCCCAGCATTTT. This gives the protein CASSIGTGNQPQHF. The whole variable domain, filled in from reference TRBV28 and TRBJ1-5, reads DVKVTQSSRYLVKRTGEKVFLECVQDMDHENMFWYRQDPGLGLRLIYFSYDVKMKEKGDIPEGYSVSREKKERFSLILESASTNQTSMYLCASSIGTGNQPQHFGDGTRLSIL.

V is TRBV28 and J is TRBJ1-2; 7 nucleotides align to TRBD1. Germline-derived CDR1 and CDR2 are MDHEN and SYDVKM. The CDR3 length is 19 residues. The ends lost 6 bases at V and 5 bases at J; junction bases unmatched: 24. The CDR3 loop reads CASRDSEPGQPQGWYGYTF. The CDR3 nucleotides are TGTGCCAGCAGGGATTCAGAACCGGGACAGCCCCAGGGGTGGTATGGCTACACCTTC.

The rearrangement uses TRBV7-6 and TRBJ2-5; D unclear. CDR1 and CDR2 from the germline V gene are SGHVS and FNYEAQ. Trimming left V 5 bases short and J 5 bases short, with 12 bases between. The CDR3 is 13 amino acids. The CDR3 loop reads CASSNSFRETQYF. CDR3 nucleotides: TGTGCCAGCAGCAACTCCTTCCGGGAGACCCAGTACTTC. Full variable domain (missing parts from reference TRBV7-6 and TRBJ2-5): GAGVSQSPRYKVTKRGQDVALRCDPISGHVSLYWYRQALGQGPEFLTYFNYEAQQDKSGLPNDRFSAERPEGSISTLTIQRTEQRDSAMYRCASSNSFRETQYFGPGTRLLVL.

The chain uses TRBV7-2 and TRBJ2-5; TRBD2 matches 10 bases. Germline V lookup: CDR1 SGHTA, CDR2 FQGNSA. The CDR3 spans 15 residues. The J segment lost 8 bases and the V segment lost 5 bases, leaving 11 bases of the junction unmatched. In DNA, the CDR3 is TGTGCCAGCAGCCAAGGGACTAGCGAGAAACTAACCCAGTACTTC. This translates into CASSQGTSEKLTQYF.

This sequence joins TRBV5-6 and TRBJ2-6; 7 positions agree with TRBD1. V lost 0 bases, J lost 1 base, and 1 base stayed unmatched. Germline loops: CDR1 SGHDT, CDR2 YYEEEE. The CDR3 is made up of 16 amino acids. CDR3 DNA: TGTGCCAGCAGCTTGGGCAGGGGGTCTGGGGCCAACGTCCTGACTTTC. Protein sequence: CASSLGRGSGANVLTF. Looking up the rest from reference TRBV5-6 and TRBJ2-6 gives the full variable domain: DAGVTQSPTHLIKTRGQQVTLRCSPKSGHDTVSWYQQALGQGPQFIFQYYEEEERQRGNFPDRFSGHQFPNYSSELNVNALLLGDSALYLCASSLGRGSGANVLTFGAGSRLTVL.

This chain joins TRBV29-1 and TRBJ1-2; TRBD1 is a possible D gene (6 bases). Germline-derived CDR1 and CDR2 are SQVTM and ANQGSEA. The CDR3 is made up of 14 amino acids. Trimming cost V 0 bases and J 6 bases, with 14 bases left between them. The CDR3 sequence is CSVEDPRGSHGYTF. The CDR3, as DNA: TGCAGCGTTGAAGACCCCAGGGGATCACATGGCTACACCTTC.

The V and J genes are TRBV4-2 and TRBJ1-2, with 8 bases identical to TRBD1. CDR1 LGHNA and CDR2 YNFKEQ come from the germline V gene. This CDR3 is 17 amino acids long. Trimming cost V 3 bases and J 2 bases; bases outside gene matches: 11. The CDR3 reads CASSQRGQDPLNYGYTF. The CDR3 coding sequence is TGTGCCAGCAGCCAGAGGGGACAGGACCCCTTAAACTATGGCTACACCTTC.

This chain joins TRBV28 and TRBJ2-6; 7 bases agree with TRBD1. From germline, CDR1 is MDHEN and CDR2 SYDVKM. V lost 5 bases, J lost 2 bases, and 6 bases stayed unmatched. CDR3 length: 16 amino acids. The CDR3 is CASSTSTGAGANVLTF. CDR3 coding DNA: TGTGCCAGCAGTACATCTACAGGGGCTGGGGCCAACGTCCTGACTTTC.